The entry below describes one TCR beta chain. It has no known antigen specificity. No clone much larger than this one lies a single base away; base qualities are absent. V was cut back by 6 bases and J by 3 bases, leaving a gap of 11 bases between them. Including the terminal cysteine and phenylalanine, the CDR3 comprises 13 residues. CDR3 DNA only is kept here, 39 bases in frame from base 1. CDR1 and CDR2 are read off the germline V gene (reference sequence) as DFQATT and SNEGSKA. Libraries were made using 5' RACE. A second PCR of about 6 to 11 cycles was run with a J-beta primer mix and a sample-barcoded 5' primer. A template-switch 5' adaptor carrying 12 random nucleotides introduced a unique molecular identifier onto each TCR beta cDNA molecule. At least 3 million CDR3-containing paired-end reads were obtained from each sample. First-strand cDNA was synthesized from all RNA with the Mint cDNA synthesis kit, primed by a TRBC-specific oligonucleotide. After uracil-DNA glycosylase treatment, a first 18-cycle PCR used universal primers M1SS and BC2_uni_R on all cDNA. Under the source paper's analysis protocol: For normalization, 1 million high-quality reads were randomly selected from each sample, with every read carrying a distinct molecular identifier. Reads with shared molecular identifiers were discarded instead of being binned into consensus sequences. MiTCR, run with a Q25 quality threshold and the strictest error-elimination algorithm, handled CDR3 identification, clonotype clustering and error correction. A nonparametric unseen species model with Euler transformation was used to estimate lower-bound total TCR beta diversity. The public reads were run again by TCRdb, first through fastp at Q25 and then through MiXCR, and only productive beta chains were kept. Every entry covers one CDR3 protein and lists the most common genes and DNA from its rows. The V and J calls shown here were made by TCRdb, not taken from the authors' results. The sample yields 1.5 million to 2 million distinct CDR3 sequences; roughly two fifths were counted once. The leading ten clones occupy roughly 23% of the sample.

The sample comes from a study of blood T cells in healthy people across ages (dated by TCRdb to between 2015 and 2016). Regarding the study in general: In model experiments, template switching captured roughly one uniquely barcoded TCR beta cDNA molecule for every two T cells. The study measured age-related changes in TCR beta repertoire diversity using deep sequencing normalized with unique cDNA molecular identifiers. Four age groups were formed from the donors: young (average about 17 years), middle-aged (approximately 40), aged (around 68) and long-lived (82). To avoid experimental bias, donors of different ages were distributed randomly across sequencing lanes. Using the same blood draw, the study looked at two additional independent replicas of 1 million unique cDNA reads for two donors, one aged 18 to 30 and the other aged 80 or older.

General study outcomes and caveats: Conclusive comparison of naive and antigen-experienced compartments was prevented by the profiling of bulk unsorted PBMCs. Total diversity estimates from one million sequenced T cells were considered lower bounds and underestimates. Observed TCR beta diversity per million T cells fell roughly linearly with age, and a significant reduction was already apparent by age roughly 40. Because the CMV infection status of the donors was unknown, age-related changes in expanded clonotypes may potentially have been confounded. Compared with the aged group, the long-lived group had more naive CD4+ T cells, fewer expanded clones and increased TCR diversity, a pattern suggesting age selection. Observed TCR beta diversity correlated strongly with the percentage of naive T cells measured by flow cytometry.

The approximately 40 donors, aged about 6 to 100 years, were systemically healthy Caucasian individuals from Russia. Each donor gave around 9.8 milliliters of peripheral blood, collected into EDTA-treated Vacutainer tubes. Ficoll-Paque density-gradient centrifugation was used to isolate PBMCs, with at least 6.5 million per sample. Total RNA, at least 6 micrograms per sample, was extracted from PBMCs with Trizol reagent. For every donor, an aliquot of PBMCs went through flow cytometry to measure the percentages of naive CD45RAhigh/CD27high T cells. The sequenced material came from blood. The rearranged chain carries TRBV20-1 and TRBJ1-4, with a weak D call of TRBD1 (6 bases match). The receptor was isolated from a human donor in good health. The sequence in DNA is TGCAGTGCCCGGGACACAGCTAATGAAAAACTGTTTTTT. Its protein product is CSARDTANEKLFF.